This T cell receptor (beta chain) appears in the sequencing data of a study of PD-1 blockade in classical Hodgkin lymphoma (dated by TCRdb to the early 2020s). Describing the broader study: Nivolumab dosing was 3 mg/kg intravenously every 2 weeks, continuing until either disease progression or unacceptable toxicity. The study used TCR beta sequencing and CyTOF to define a peripheral blood immune signature of response to PD-1 blockade in classical Hodgkin lymphoma.

The Qiagen DNeasy kit was used to extract genomic DNA from unsorted PBMCs and from the negatively selected CD4+ and CD8+ fractions. Using primers that anneal to V and J segments, immunoSEQ multiplex PCR amplified the TCR beta CDR3 regions. Amplification bias was minimized using a synthetic immune receptor repertoire, and residual bias was removed computationally after sequencing. In the paper's pipeline: Repertoire diversity was quantified as the Shannon entropy index using custom Python scripts. Unsorted, CD4+ and CD8+ repertoires were examined separately, except in combined analyses, for which CD4+ and CD8+ sequences were merged in silico. Clonal expansion was defined as at least a 2-fold frequency increase after treatment relative to C1D1, with a pseudocount of 0.5 for undetected baseline clones. Singleton clones were defined as clones with 0 or 1 copy at C1D1, and non-singleton clones were defined as clones with 2 or more copies. By matching protein sequences in sorted samples from the same patient, clones expanded in unsorted samples were annotated as CD4+, CD8+ or unknown. Diversity changes from C1D1 to C4D1 were tested in paired samples using Wilcoxon tests. In its TCRdb copy, this immuneACCESS table keeps in-frame sequences only and misses some clones. Where compared with another copy, unresolved V genes explain less than half of these, and the others have no known cause. Clonal size and the V and J genes are those of that table, whereas D and trimming came from the DNA. The sample table lists 10,000 or so clones, around 80% of them with a count of one. The ten top clones hold around 1.5% of the sample.

This specimen's time point label, interpreted: cycle 4 day 1 (C4D1), after five to seven weeks of nivolumab. Every trial patient had relapsed after autologous stem cell transplantation, and cohorts A, B and C differed in prior brentuximab vedotin exposure. A Miltenyi CD4+ T cell isolation kit was used for magnetic negative selection to purify CD4+ T cells from thawed PBMCs. The trial cohort included 55 to 65 patients with relapsed/refractory classical Hodgkin lymphoma, and each patient had a best overall response of complete response, partial response or progressive disease. Trial patients were treated with single-agent nivolumab in the multi-cohort phase II CheckMate 205 trial. An independent review committee assessed best overall response by applying the 2007 International Working Group response criteria. Trial PBMCs were collected immediately before nivolumab initiation (C1D1) and during therapy at cycle 2 day 1 and cycle 4 day 1. Peripheral blood was collected in 8 mL Vacutainer Cell Preparation Tubes, from which PBMCs were isolated by centrifugation and then cryopreserved. Purified CD4+ and CD8+ fractions were prepared only for cases where an additional PBMC sample was available. Magnetically labelled cells were depleted on LS columns in a quadroMACS separator, and the flow-through was collected as the purified fraction.

Worth noting for this clone: No antigen is known for it. No clone much larger than this one lies a single base away; base qualities are absent.

Points the paper makes about the study in general: Only a single clinical trial cohort was studied, and what caused the repertoire differences, possibly disease activity or prior therapy, remained undefined. Lower diversity was seen in patients whose nivolumab began less than 1 year after ASCT, and these patients were left out of later analyses so that immune reconstitution would not confound the results. Baseline TCR diversity was reported to be lower in newly diagnosed patients than in healthy donors and to be lower still in relapsed/refractory patients. A significant rise by C4D1 was seen in CD4+ but not CD8+ TCR diversity (p=0.0027 vs p=0.16), with the rise being most apparent in complete responders (p=0.02). Trial patients with a complete response had baseline diversity similar to that of newly diagnosed patients, while partial responders and progressors had significantly lower diversity.

The germline V gene supplies CDR1 MNHEY and CDR2 SVGAGI. The germline V and J ends show losses of 6 bases and 6 bases respectively, and no gene match explains 2 bases of the junction. There are 13 amino acids in the CDR3, from cysteine to phenylalanine inclusive. Of the read, only the CDR3 DNA is kept; its 39 bases are in frame from base 1. The receptor chain draws on TRBV6-5 and TRBJ1-4; TRBD1 agrees with 9 junctional bases. This TCR derives from a human donor with classical Hodgkin lymphoma. Specimen: CD4+ T cells from blood, collected before the fourth cycle of nivolumab. CDR3 protein: CASSRDRDEKLFF. DNA sequence: TGTGCCAGCAGCAGGGACAGGGATGAAAAACTGTTTTTT.